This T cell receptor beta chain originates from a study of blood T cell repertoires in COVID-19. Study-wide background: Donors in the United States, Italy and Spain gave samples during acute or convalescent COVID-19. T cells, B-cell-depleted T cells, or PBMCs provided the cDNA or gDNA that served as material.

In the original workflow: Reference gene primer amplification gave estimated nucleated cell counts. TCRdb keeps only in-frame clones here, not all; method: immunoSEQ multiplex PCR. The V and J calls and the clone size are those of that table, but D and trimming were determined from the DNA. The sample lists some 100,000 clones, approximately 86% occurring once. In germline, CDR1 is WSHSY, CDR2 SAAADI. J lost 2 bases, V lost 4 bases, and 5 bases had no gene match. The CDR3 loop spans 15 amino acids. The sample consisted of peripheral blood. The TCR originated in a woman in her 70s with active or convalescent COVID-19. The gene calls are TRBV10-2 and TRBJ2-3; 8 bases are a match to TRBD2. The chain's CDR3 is CASSGPGGLTDTQYF. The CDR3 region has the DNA TGCGCCAGCAGTGGTCCGGGGGGGCTCACAGATACGCAGTATTTT.